Each of the 6 T cell receptor beta chains below was sequenced from the same sample in a study of blood T cell repertoires in COVID-19. This table comes from immunoSEQ multiplex PCR, and its TCRdb copy is limited to in-frame clones, with some not included. Of under 130,000 clones listed, roughly 80% are singletons. Sequencing input: peripheral blood. The receptor set was obtained from a woman older than 75 with acute or convalescent COVID-19.

J is TRBJ1-1 and V is TRBV6-5; TRBD1 matches 7 bases. Germline CDR1 MNHEY, CDR2 SVGAGI. V shed 2 bases and J 1 base; nucleotides not matched to a gene: 1. The CDR3 runs 14 residues. The CDR3 DNA reads as TGTGCCAGCAGTTACGACAGGGCGAACACTGAAGCTTTCTTT. This codes for CASSYDRANTEAFF.

CDR3 in amino acids: CATSDQVGTQETQYF. CDR3 sequence (DNA): TGTGCCACCAGTGATCAGGTCGGGACACAAGAGACCCAGTACTTC. V and J are TRBV24-1 and TRBJ2-5, with D perhaps TRBD1 (6 bases). There are 15 residues in the CDR3. Germline CDR1 reads KGHDR; CDR2 reads SFDVKD. Trimming removed 3 bases at V and 2 bases at J, with 12 bases between.

The chain is built from TRBV28 and TRBJ2-1, with 10 bases fitting TRBD2. Germline loops: CDR1 MDHEN, CDR2 SYDVKM. After removal of 4 bases from V and 7 bases from J, the junction contained 7 bases not matched to a gene. CDR3 length equals 15 residues. CDR3 protein: CASSYSGGYPNEQFF. CDR3 nucleotides: TGTGCCAGCAGTTATAGCGGGGGGTACCCTAATGAGCAGTTCTTC.

The V gene is TRBV29-1, the J gene TRBJ2-3; TRBD2 matches at 8 bases. The germline V gene has CDR1 SQVTM and CDR2 ANQGSEA. The CDR3 contains 15 residues. The trim removed 7 bases at V and 0 bases at J, leaving 9 bases unmatched. The CDR3 DNA sequence: TGCAGCGCCGGTGGGGTAGCGGGGAGCACAGATACGCAGTATTTT. Its protein is CSAGGVAGSTDTQYF.

This chain links TRBV24-1 with TRBJ1-1; D gene uncertain. Germline V gene data show CDR1 as KGHDR and CDR2 as SFDVKD. V was cut by 3 bases and J by 2 bases, with 9 bases left in between. CDR3 length: 14 amino acids. The CDR3 nucleotides read TGTGCCACCAGTGATGCGGGCTCTAACACTGAAGCTTTCTTT. This translates into CATSDAGSNTEAFF.

The J gene is TRBJ2-7, the V gene TRBV6-6; 13 bases map to TRBD2. The CDR3 is 15 residues long. From germline, CDR1 is MNHNY and CDR2 SVGAGI (reference sequence). After removal of 4 bases from V and 7 bases from J, the junction contained 7 bases not matched to a gene. Here the CDR3 reads CASSFGLAGEGEQYV. The CDR3 DNA reads TGTGCCAGCAGTTTCGGACTAGCGGGAGAGGGAGAGCAGTACGTC.